A selection of T cell receptor beta chains follows, all from one sample in a study of blood T cell repertoires in COVID-19. Here immunoSEQ multiplex PCR was the method, and the copy in TCRdb shows in-frame clones only, minus some. The top ten hold around 9.3% of the sample, which has about 89,000 clones, 70% to 85% seen once. Specimen: peripheral blood. The origin of the receptors is a man in his sixties or seventies with acute or convalescent COVID-19. The CDR3 runs from the conserved cysteine through the conserved F or W. Fields, in order: V gene, J gene, clone size, D gene, CDR3 DNA, CDR3 protein. A D gene is named only where the DNA matches it firmly. Clone size is given for some rows only: seen once, a few or many times, or a class if the clone is expanded.

>TRBV6-1|TRBJ1-2|.|TRBD1
TGTGCCAGCAGTGAAGCTATCTACCGGGACAGGGGCTATGGCTACACCTTC
CASSEAIYRDRGYGYTF
>TRBV18|TRBJ1-4|.|.
TGTGCCAGCTCACCACCTTATAGGGGCGGCGAAAAACTGTTTTTT
CASSPPYRGGEKLFF
>TRBV19|TRBJ1-2|once|.
TGTGCCAGTAGTTTGGGCAGAGGCTACACCTTC
CASSLGRGYTF
>TRBV5-1|TRBJ1-1|.|.
TGCGCCAGCAGCCCACAGGGAAGCGCTGAAGCTTTCTTT
CASSPQGSAEAFF
>TRBV7-9|TRBJ1-1|.|.
TGTGCCAGCACCCTGAGGGAGATGAACACTGAAGCTTTCTTT
CASTLREMNTEAFF
>TRBV18|TRBJ1-1|.|.
TGTGCCAGCTCACCGGGAGTTCGCACTGAAGCTTTCTTT
CASSPGVRTEAFF
>TRBV5-6|TRBJ2-1|.|.
TGTGCCAGCAGCCTCTCTCAGGGAAAGCAGTTCTTC
CASSLSQGKQFF
>TRBV30|TRBJ2-7|.|.
TGTGCCTGGAGCAGGGCGCAGGGGGGCTTCGAGCAGTACTTC
CAWSRAQGGFEQYF
>TRBV7-2|TRBJ2-7|.|.
TGTGCCAGCAGCTTAGGGAGTGGTTCCCCCTACGAGCAGTACTTC
CASSLGSGSPYEQYF
>TRBV9|TRBJ1-1|.|.
TGTGCCAGCAGATTATTAGACACGGCTGAAGCTTTCTTT
CASRLLDTAEAFF
>TRBV7-6|TRBJ1-6|.|.
TGTGCCAGCAGCTTGGGGACTGCTGTTGATAATTCACCCCTCCACTTT
CASSLGTAVDNSPLHF
>TRBV3-1/TRBV3-2|TRBJ1-2|.|TRBD1
TGTGCCAGCAGCCAGTCGACAGGGGGTAGGGGCTACACCTTC
CASSQSTGGRGYTF
>TRBV7-6|TRBJ2-7|once|TRBD2
TGTGCCAGCAGCTTAGGGGGGACTAGCGGATCCTACGAGCAGTACTTC
CASSLGGTSGSYEQYF
>TRBV3-1/TRBV3-2|TRBJ2-1|.|TRBD2
TGTGCCAGCAGTCTTACTAGCGAATCCTACAATGAGCAGTTCTTC
CASSLTSESYNEQFF
>TRBV10-3|TRBJ2-2|.|TRBD1
TGTGCCATCCGCGAAGGGGGGGACAGGGGGCTTACGGAACACACCGGGGAGCTGTTTTTT
CAIREGGDRGLTEHTGELFF
>TRBV6-5|TRBJ2-7|.|.
TGTGCCAGCAGTTACCAGGACAGACCCTACGAGCAGTACTTC
CASSYQDRPYEQYF
>TRBV18|TRBJ2-7|.|.
TGTGCCAGCTCACCACGGCAGGCAAACCTCCCCGGGGACGAGCAGTACTTC
CASSPRQANLPGDEQYF
>TRBV28|TRBJ1-1|once|.
TGTGCCAGCAGGACTAACCCGGGGGGAACTGAAGCTTTCTTT
CASRTNPGGTEAFF
>TRBV7-2|TRBJ2-1|.|.
TGTGCCAGCAACACTAATTTACCCAATGAGCAGTTCTTC
CASNTNLPNEQFF
>TRBV10-1|TRBJ2-2|few|.
TGCGCCAGGATAATACAGGAGAACACCGGGGAGCTGTTTTTT
CARIIQENTGELFF
>TRBV3-1/TRBV3-2|TRBJ2-4|.|.
TGTGCCAGCAGCCAAGATGCGGGTCAGGGGTGGAACATTCAGTACTTC
CASSQDAGQGWNIQYF
>TRBV13|TRBJ2-7|.|.
TGTGCCAGCAGCTTAGATCCGGGGTCTACTGTTGACGAGCAGTACTTC
CASSLDPGSTVDEQYF
>TRBV7-9|TRBJ2-2|.|TRBD2
TGTGCCAGCAGCCGAGGGACTATCTCCGGGGAGCTGTTTTTT
CASSRGTISGELFF
>TRBV6-4|TRBJ2-1|.|.
TGTGCCAGCAGTGACTCTAGCCTGGATTTCAATGAGCAGTTCTTC
CASSDSSLDFNEQFF
>TRBV2|TRBJ1-1|.|TRBD1
TGTGCCAGCACGGGACAGGGGAGAGGTGAAGCTTTCTTT
CASTGQGRGEAFF
>TRBV5-6|TRBJ1-2|.|.
TGTGCCAGCAGCTTCTTTCGTGCCAGTAACTATGGCTACACCTTC
CASSFFRASNYGYTF
>TRBV7-3|TRBJ2-1|.|TRBD2
TGTGCCAGCAGCTTAACGCGGGAGGGAAACAATGAGCAGTTCTTC
CASSLTREGNNEQFF
>TRBV29-1|TRBJ2-1|.|TRBD2
TGCAGCACCCATAGCGGGAGGGCCGGCAATGAGCAGTTCTTC
CSTHSGRAGNEQFF
>TRBV12-5|TRBJ1-1|.|TRBD1
TGTGCTAGTGGTTCCGGACAGGGTGGAACTGAAGCTTTCTTT
CASGSGQGGTEAFF
>TRBV28|TRBJ1-4|.|.
TGTGCCAGCAGTTCGGGGGGCCTGGCAACTAATGAAAAACTGTTTTTT
CASSSGGLATNEKLFF
>TRBV2|TRBJ1-1|few|.
TGTGCCAGAAGGGGGGGCGGAGGGGGCACTGAAGCTTTCTTT
CARRGGGGGTEAFF
>TRBV7-9|TRBJ1-3|.|.
TGTGCCAGCAGGTATATGGTCGCGGGTCTCTCTGGAAACACCATATATTTT
CASRYMVAGLSGNTIYF
>TRBV5-1|TRBJ2-3|once|TRBD2
TGCGCCAGCAGCTTGGCGCGGGAGGGGACAGATACGCAGTATTTT
CASSLAREGTDTQYF
>TRBV7-9|TRBJ1-2|once|.
TGTGCCAGCAGCTTAGAACAGGGCCAGGGTGGCTACACCTTC
CASSLEQGQGGYTF
>TRBV7-9|TRBJ1-6|few|TRBD1
TGTGCCAGCAGCTTAGCGGGACAGGGTAACTCACCCCTCCACTTT
CASSLAGQGNSPLHF
>TRBV11-2|TRBJ2-7|.|.
TGTGCCAGCAGCTACTCGGGGAGCGAGCAGTACTTC
CASSYSGSEQYF
>TRBV6-5|TRBJ1-5|.|.
TGTGCCAGCACCCCCGGGGATAGCAATCAGCCCCAGCATTTT
CASTPGDSNQPQHF
>TRBV7-7|TRBJ2-2|once|TRBD1
TGTGCTAGCAGCCTGACAGGGACCGGGCTCGGCACCGGGGAGCTGTTTTTT
CASSLTGTGLGTGELFF
>TRBV4-1|TRBJ1-4|few|.
TGCGCCAGCAGCGCCCAGGGCAGGGTGACCGAAAAACTGTTTTTT
CASSAQGRVTEKLFF
>TRBV20-1|TRBJ1-5|.|.
TGCAGTGCTATTGACAGCCAACTAAATCAGCCCCAGCATTTT
CSAIDSQLNQPQHF
>TRBV18|TRBJ1-5|.|TRBD1
TGTGCCAGCTCACCATCACCACAGGGGGTGGGCAATCAGCCCCAGCATTTT
CASSPSPQGVGNQPQHF
>TRBV11-2|TRBJ2-1|few|TRBD2
TGTGCCAGCAGCTTAGATGCCGGACTAGCGGGAGTAAAAGAGCAGTTCTTC
CASSLDAGLAGVKEQFF
>TRBV7-2|TRBJ1-5|once|.
TGTGCCAGCAGCCACAGGGATCAGCCCCAGCATTTT
CASSHRDQPQHF
>TRBV19|TRBJ1-1|.|.
TGTGCCAGTAGTATAGATCTAGCCCTGGGCGCTGAAGCTTTCTTT
CASSIDLALGAEAFF